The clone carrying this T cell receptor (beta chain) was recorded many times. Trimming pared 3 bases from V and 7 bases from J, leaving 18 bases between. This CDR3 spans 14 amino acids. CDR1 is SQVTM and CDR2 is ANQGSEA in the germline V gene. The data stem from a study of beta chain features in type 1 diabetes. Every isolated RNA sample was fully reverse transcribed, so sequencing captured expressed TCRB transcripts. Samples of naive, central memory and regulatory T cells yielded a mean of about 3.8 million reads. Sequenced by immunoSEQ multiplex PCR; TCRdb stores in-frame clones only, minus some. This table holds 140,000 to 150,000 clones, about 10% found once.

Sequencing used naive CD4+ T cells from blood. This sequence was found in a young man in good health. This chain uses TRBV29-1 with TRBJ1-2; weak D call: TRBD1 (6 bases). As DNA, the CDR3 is TGCAGCGTTGAGGAAGGGCGGGGGCGCGGTGGCTACACCTTC. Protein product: CSVEEGRGRGGYTF.